The sample holds many counts of the clone carrying this T cell receptor beta chain. As yet, its antigen is unknown. Noted time point: persistent/refractory GD, antithyroid drugs over 5 years with positive TRAb. PBMCs provided the RNA from which the TCR library was made. Guidelines of the American Thyroid Association were used to diagnose Graves' disease. The data derive from a study of regulatory T cells in long-lasting Graves disease. Whole-study results and caveats: Peripheral blood was the sole material, not thyroid tissue. TCR diversity was lower in persistent Graves' patients than in newly diagnosed ones.

CDR1 MNHEY and CDR2 SVGAGI come from the germline V gene. This CDR3 has 15 amino acids. Unmatched junction bases numbered 8, after V lost 2 bases and J lost 6 bases. TCR beta libraries were built with iRepertoire HTBI primers and Arm-PCR of CDR3 regions. TCRdb re-called the multiplex PCR reads through MiXCR, storing one row per CDR3 protein. The sample consists of a few hundred thousand distinct CDR3 sequences, 20% to 25% of them appearing once. This clonotype originated in a woman in her 40s with Graves disease. The input for sequencing was peripheral blood mononuclear cells (PBMCs), taken when the disease was refractory, from a patient treated with antithyroid drugs. This chain links TRBV6-5 with TRBJ1-2; TRBD1 matches at 8 bases. The CDR3 bases are TGTGCCAGCAGTTACACTGACAGGGGAGGGAATGGCTACACCTTC. It translates to CASSYTDRGGNGYTF.